This TCR beta chain was found in a study of CXCR3-negative and CXCR3-positive naive CD8 T cells. Findings and limits, study-wide: Surface CD5 was comparable between naive subsets; TCR strength was inferred from TRB CDR3 properties. More hydrophobic TRB CDR3s were found in CXCR3-positive naive cells than in CXCR3-negative naive cells.

The study made its TRB cDNA libraries by 5' RACE, adding UMI labels. From its re-call of the 5' RACE reads, TCRdb lists each CDR3 protein once, without DNA. The sample has some 120,000 distinct CDR3 sequences. Looked up from germline, CDR1 is SEHNR and CDR2 is FQNEAQ (reference sequence). The CDR3 has 17 residues. Turning to this clonotype: The antigen is undetermined.

The V and J genes are TRBV7-9 and TRBJ2-1; no DNA is available, so the TRBD2 call from TCRdb remains unchecked. Input material: naive CXCR3+ CD8+ T cells from blood. Subset noted: CD45RO-CCR7+CD27+CD95- naive CD8+ T cells expressing CXCR3 (TNR3+). The origin of this receptor is a human donor in good health. Some clones in this sample may be carry-over from other donors' samples. CDR3 protein: CASSLLLKRVTDNEQFF.